This TCR beta chain was sequenced in a study of T cell responses to AZD1222 COVID-19 vaccine. Turning to this clone: The antigen remains undetermined.

The table came from immunoSEQ multiplex PCR; TCRdb's copy has only in-frame clones and leaves some out. This sample yields some 140,000 clones, of which 93% are seen a single time; approximately 3.3% belongs to the top ten. The study, taken as a whole, reports: The study found Spike-specific TCR breadth and depth rose after two AZD1222 doses.

The CDR3 covers 15 residues. V was cut by 4 bases and J by 2 bases, with 12 bases left in between. The V gene's germline CDR1 is SGHTA and CDR2 FQGNSA. The receptor was derived from an adult in good health. The source was peripheral blood, collected on day 0 of AZD1222 vaccination. The chain employs TRBV7-2 and TRBJ1-5; no clear D. CDR3 sequence (DNA): TGTGCCAGCAGCTCCACGCCCGTACGCAATCAGCCCCAGCATTTT. Its translation is CASSSTPVRNQPQHF. The full variable domain, rest sourced from reference TRBV7-2 and TRBJ1-5, is GAGVSQSPSNKVTEKGKDVELRCDPISGHTALYWYRQSLGQGLEFLIYFQGNSAPDKSGLPSDRFSAERTGGSVSTLTIQRTQQEDSAVYLCASSSTPVRNQPQHFGDGTRLSIL.